Listed here are 10 T cell receptor beta chains from one sample, sequenced in a study of beta chain features in type 1 diabetes. Study-wide results and limits: Moderate yet significant TCRB CDR3 shortening was seen in Type 1 diabetes patients in all four CD4+ subsets.

Isolated RNA was reverse transcribed in full, so expressed TCRB transcripts were sequenced. Assay: immunoSEQ multiplex PCR; the TCRdb copy retains only in-frame clones and omits some. The repertoire holds around 130,000 clones, with around 10% as singletons. What these receptors recognize is not known. The sequenced sample consisted of central memory CD4+ T cells from blood. The receptors here all came from a man aged 25-45 years with type 1 diabetes.

This clone was seen more than once but under ten times. The chain joins TRBV10-2 to TRBJ2-5; tentative D call: TRBD2 (6 bases). The CDR3 runs 13 residues. In germline, CDR1 is WSHSY, CDR2 SAAADI. Trimming left V 9 bases short and J 5 bases short, with 16 bases between. The CDR3 region is CASTGPGGETQYF. CDR3 DNA: TGCGCCAGTACCGGGCCTGGGGGGGAGACCCAGTACTTC.

This clone was seen a handful of times. This rearrangement joins TRBV7-2 to TRBJ1-4; TRBD1 might be the D (6 bases). Germline assignment: CDR1 SGHTA and CDR2 FQGNSA. The CDR3 is 14 amino acids. V lost 4 bases, J lost 10 bases, and 16 bases lay in between. The CDR3 nucleotides read TGTGCCAGCAGCTCCGACAGGTTGGGTGGAAAACTGTTTTTT. This translates into CASSSDRLGGKLFF.

This clone was seen only a few times. The V call is TRBV4-1, the J call TRBJ2-5; D is possibly TRBD2 (5 bases). The CDR3 length is 15 residues. The germline CDR1 and CDR2 sequences are MGHRA and YSYEKL. V was shortened by 6 bases and J by 4 bases, with 18 bases between the two germline ends. CDR3 residues: CASRPRVVGGETQYF. The CDR3 DNA is TGCGCCAGCAGGCCAAGGGTGGTAGGAGGAGAGACCCAGTACTTC.

This clone occurred a few times. The chain uses TRBV9 and TRBJ2-3; 7 bases line up with TRBD1. CDR1 is SGDLS, CDR2 YYNGEE, per germline. V lost 4 bases, J lost 1 base, and 6 bases stayed unmatched. The CDR3 length is 15 residues. This chain's CDR3 is CASSFSQGGTDTQYF. In nucleotides, the CDR3 is TGTGCCAGCAGCTTTAGTCAGGGGGGCACAGATACGCAGTATTTT.

This clone has just a few counts. The genes are TRBV5-8 and TRBJ2-7, with 7 bases identical to TRBD1. The CDR3 sequence is 13 residues long. V shed 6 bases, J shed 7 bases, and the junction held 10 bases outside the gene matches. Per germline, CDR1 SGHTS and CDR2 YDEGEE. This chain's CDR3 is CASNRDRSLEQYF. For the CDR3, the DNA is TGTGCCAGCAACCGGGACAGATCACTGGAGCAGTACTTC.

The chain couples TRBV2 to TRBJ2-5; no clear D gene. The ends were cut back, 1 base at V and 4 bases at J, with 7 bases in the middle. This CDR3 has 13 amino acids. The germline CDR1 and CDR2 sequences are SNHLY and FYNNEI. The CDR3 bases are TGTGCCAGCAGTGAAGACCAAGCAGAGACCCAGTACTTC. Amino acid sequence: CASSEDQAETQYF.

This clone was recorded a few times. The rearrangement links TRBV4-3 to TRBJ2-7, with 8 bases lining up with TRBD1. CDR1 and CDR2 (germline): LGHNA, YSLEER. The length of the CDR3 is 14 residues. Trimming at V came to 3 bases and at J to 0 bases, leaving 1 base not matched to a gene. The CDR3 DNA reads TGCGCCAGCAGCCAGGGACAGGACTCCTACGAGCAGTACTTC. This gives the protein CASSQGQDSYEQYF.

This sequence joins TRBV5-1 and TRBJ2-4, with 12 bases fitting TRBD2. Germline V gives CDR1 SGHRS, CDR2 YFSETQ. The CDR3 runs to 18 residues. The J segment lost 0 bases and the V segment lost 2 bases, leaving 6 bases of the junction unmatched. The CDR3 region has the DNA TGCGCCAGCAGCTTCCGGACTAGCGGGGAGTTAGCCAAAAACATTCAGTACTTC. As protein: CASSFRTSGELAKNIQYF. Drawing the rest from reference TRBV5-1 and TRBJ2-4, the complete variable domain is KAGVTQTPRYLIKTRGQQVTLSCSPISGHRSVSWYQQTPGQGLQFLFEYFSETQRNKGNFPGRFSGRQFSNSRSEMNVSTLELGDSALYLCASSFRTSGELAKNIQYFGAGTRLSVL.

The chain joins TRBV29-1 to TRBJ1-1; D remains ambiguous. The germline V gene encodes CDR1 SQVTM and CDR2 ANQGSEA. The CDR3 sequence is 12 residues long. Trimming shortened V by 4 bases and J by 5 bases, and 11 bases separated the two germline ends. The CDR3 reads CSVGPGRTEAFF. In DNA, the CDR3 is TGCAGCGTTGGGCCGGGGAGGACTGAAGCTTTCTTT.

The chain recombines TRBV29-1 with TRBJ1-1; a possible D gene is TRBD1 (6 bases). The germline V gene has CDR1 SQVTM and CDR2 ANQGSEA. This CDR3 region has 12 residues. Trimming removed 8 bases from V and 3 bases from J, with 13 bases in between. The CDR3 DNA reads as TGCAGCTTTGGGGAGGGGGACACTGAAGCTTTCTTT. Translation: CSFGEGDTEAFF.